These 23 T cell receptor beta chains originate from one sample sequenced in a study of T cells in women clearing cervical HPV infection. Measured with immunoSEQ multiplex PCR; TCRdb has only the in-frame clones, and not every one. Its table lists tens of thousands of clones. Sequenced sample: blood buffy coat. Receptors were obtained from a woman aged 18-69 years with a cervical HPV16 infection that either progressed to CIN3+ or cleared (not recorded which).

Regarding this clone: From the germline J gene comes the end of the CDR3, since the read stops 3 residues before it. The chain combines TRBV6-4 with TRBJ2-1, with 9 bases fitting TRBD1. V gave up 6 bases and J gave up 4 bases; unmatched junction bases: 7. Germline lookup yields CDR1 MRHNA and CDR2 SNTAGT. This CDR3 is built from 15 residues. The CDR3 DNA, read in part, is TGTGCCAGCAGCCTTGACAGGGGGGGGTACAATGAG. Its protein product is CASSLDRGGYNE. The whole CDR3 sequence is CASSLDRGGYNEQFF.

According to its frequency, this clone is medium-sized. The CDR3 end falls 3 residues outside the read, so it is completed with the germline J gene. V gene TRBV7-3 combines with J gene TRBJ2-5; no reliable D call. This CDR3 has 13 amino acids. Germline V lookup: CDR1 SGHTA, CDR2 FQGTGA. Deletions cut 2 bases from V and 1 base from J, with 5 bases between. Incomplete CDR3 DNA: TGTGCCAGCAGCTTACTCAGCCAAGAGACC. Amino acid sequence: CASSLLSQET. The complete CDR3 sequence is CASSLLSQETQYF.

On this clone: The CDR3 goes on 3 residues after the read ends, and that part is filled in from the germline J gene. This chain links TRBV19 with TRBJ2-5; 12 bases fit TRBD2. Trimming removed 3 bases from V and 4 bases from J; junction bases left unmatched: 6. The CDR3 covers 16 residues. Germline values: CDR1 LNHDA, CDR2 SQIVND (reference sequence). This CDR3 reads CASSMVLAGGPETQYF. Incomplete CDR3 DNA: TGTGCCAGTAGTATGGTCCTAGCGGGGGGGCCAGAGACC.

In the case of this clone: The read is 3 residues too short to cover the CDR3 end, so that end is filled in from the germline J gene. The chain combines TRBV19 with TRBJ1-2; 11 nucleotides agree with TRBD1. The V segment lost 5 bases and the J segment 7 bases; nucleotides outside the gene matches: 9. The CDR3 length is 15 residues. Germline lookup yields CDR1 LNHDA and CDR2 SQIVND (reference sequence). The CDR3 bases that were read are TGTGCCAGTAGTGATTCCGGGACAGGGGGGTTTGGC. It yields the protein CASSDSGTGGFG. The full CDR3 is CASSDSGTGGFGYTF.

Comment on this clone: The DNA ends 3 residues before the CDR3 does, and the rest of the CDR3 is filled in from the germline J gene. The V and J genes are TRBV20-1 and TRBJ2-2, with a tentative D call TRBD1 (6 bases). Between the trimmed V and J ends, which lost 1 base and 0 bases, there was a span of 21 bases. Germline CDR1 and CDR2: DFQATT and SNEGSKA (reference sequence). CDR3 length: 19 residues. CDR3 protein: CSARVGPFMAGANTGELFF. CDR3 DNA (partial): TGCAGTGCTAGAGTAGGCCCTTTTATGGCAGGGGCGAACACCGGGGAG.

As for this clone: Read data end 3 residues before the CDR3 end; the end is taken from the germline J gene. The V gene is TRBV2, the J gene TRBJ2-1; 9 bases are a match to TRBD2. Trimming at V came to 6 bases and at J to 7 bases, leaving 7 bases not matched to a gene. Germline V lookup: CDR1 SNHLY, CDR2 FYNNEI. The CDR3 consists of 14 residues. CDR3 bases read: TGTGCCAGCAGCTTCGTACTAGCGGGTAATGAG. Encoded protein: CASSFVLAGNE. In full, the CDR3 reads CASSFVLAGNEQFF.

Details on this clone: With the read ending 3 residues before the CDR3 end, the germline J gene is used to fill in that end. The rearrangement joins TRBV11-2 to TRBJ1-5; 8 nucleotides agree with TRBD1. The germline CDR1 and CDR2 sequences are SGHAT and FQNNGV. The CDR3 runs to 15 residues. V was clipped by 2 bases and J by 3 bases; unmatched bases: 3. The DNA read from the CDR3 is TGTGCCAGCAGCTTATTGGGACAGGACAATCAGCCC. Translating it yields CASSLLGQDNQP. The full CDR3 protein is CASSLLGQDNQPQHF.

This clone is deemed medium-sized by its frequency. The DNA ends 3 residues before the CDR3 does, and the rest of the CDR3 is filled in from the germline J gene. The J gene is TRBJ2-1, the V gene TRBV6-1, with D maybe TRBD1 (5 bases). Germline CDR1 reads MNHNS; CDR2 reads SASEGT. V lost 2 bases and J 0 bases, leaving 8 bases between the germline ends. CDR3 length equals 15 residues. The CDR3 loop is CASSETGSSYNEQFF. The sequenced CDR3 bases are TGTGCCAGCAGTGAAACAGGAAGCTCCTACAATGAG.

As to this clone: The read ends 3 residues before the CDR3 terminus; that terminus is restored from the germline J gene. The chain joins TRBV18 to TRBJ1-2; the D gene is possibly TRBD1 (5 bases). The CDR3 sequence is 18 residues long. Germline CDR1 and CDR2: KGHSH and LQKENI. CDR3 DNA, as far as it was read: TGTGCCAGCTCACCAGTAAACAGCCGGACAACCGCCTCCTACGAC. Residues: CASSPVNSRTTASYD. The CDR3 reads in full as CASSPVNSRTTASYDYTF.

On this clone itself: Coverage ceases 3 residues before the CDR3 finishes, and the germline J gene fills in the end. The chain recombines TRBV7-3 with TRBJ2-5, with D perhaps matching TRBD1 (6 bases). V was shortened by 5 bases and J by 7 bases, with 20 bases between the two germline ends. The length of the CDR3 is 15 residues. Per germline, CDR1 SGHTA and CDR2 FQGTGA. The CDR3 sequence: CASSPQGNFVGTQYF. The CDR3 bases that were read are TGTGCCAGCAGCCCTCAGGGGAATTTCGTAGGGACC.

Frequency places this clone as medium-sized. The sequenced fragment ends 3 residues before the CDR3 boundary, so the rest is inferred from the germline J gene. This chain connects TRBV6-1 to TRBJ1-5; D uncertain. Germline loops: CDR1 MNHNS, CDR2 SASEGT. The CDR3 is 15 residues long. The V end was cut by 4 bases, the J end by 5 bases, with 15 bases between. CDR3 region: CASSVGTAGDQPQHF. The covered CDR3 bases are TGTGCCAGCAGTGTAGGTACAGCGGGCGATCAGCCC.

With regard to this clone: The read stops 3 residues short of the end of the CDR3; the missing end is completed from the germline J gene. The rearrangement uses TRBV5-8 and TRBJ2-5; TRBD2 agrees at 13 bases. The CDR3 has 15 amino acids. The V gene end was trimmed by 3 bases and the J gene end by 4 bases; junction bases not matched to a gene: 3. Germline V gene data show CDR1 as SGHTS and CDR2 as YDEGEE. The sequenced CDR3 bases are TGTGCCAGCAGCTCGAGACTAGCGGGGGGAGAGACC. It specifies CASSSRLAGGET. From start to end, the CDR3 is CASSSRLAGGETQYF. The complete variable domain, with remaining parts taken from reference TRBV5-8 and TRBJ2-5, reads EAGVTQSPTHLIKTRGQQATLRCSPISGHTSVYWYQQALGLGLQFLLWYDEGEERNRGNFPPRFSGRQFPNYSSELNVNALELEDSALYLCASSSRLAGGETQYFGPGTRLLVL.

The CDR3: CASKPSGGTDTQYF. The DNA read from the CDR3 is TGCGCCAGCAAACCTAGCGGCGGCACAGATACG. The chain uses TRBV5-1 and TRBJ2-3, with TRBD2 identical over 7 bases. The CDR3 end lies 3 residues beyond the end of the read and is filled in from the germline J gene. V trimming: 6 bases; J trimming: 1 base; junction bases outside the gene matches: 5. Germline lookup yields CDR1 SGHRS and CDR2 YFSETQ. The length of the CDR3 is 14 residues.

Details on this clone: Read coverage stops 3 residues before the CDR3 terminus; the germline J gene supplies the remainder. This chain links TRBV5-5 with TRBJ1-1; 7 bases are shared with TRBD1. In germline, CDR1 is SGHKS, CDR2 YYEKEE (reference sequence). Unmatched junction bases numbered 7, after V lost 2 bases and J lost 3 bases. The CDR3 runs to 15 residues. The sequenced CDR3 bases are TGTGCCAGCAGCTTCTCGGCTGGGACAGACACTGAA. As protein: CASSFSAGTDTE. The entire CDR3 reads CASSFSAGTDTEAFF. Looking up the rest from reference TRBV5-5 and TRBJ1-1 gives the full variable domain: DAGVTQSPTHLIKTRGQQVTLRCSPISGHKSVSWYQQVLGQGPQFIFQYYEKEERGRGNFPDRFSARQFPNYSSELNVNALLLGDSALYLCASSFSAGTDTEAFFGQGTRLTVV.

As to this clone: The CDR3 end falls 3 residues outside the read, so it is completed with the germline J gene. V usage is TRBV7-2 and J usage is TRBJ1-6; D gene ambiguous. This CDR3 comprises 13 residues. Germline V CDR1 and CDR2: SGHTA, FQGNSA. The sequenced part of the CDR3 DNA is TGTGCCAGCAGCTTAGATCCCAGGTCCCCC. It is translated as CASSLDPRSP. The complete CDR3 reads CASSLDPRSPLHF.

As concerns this clone: Read coverage stops 3 residues before the CDR3 terminus; the germline J gene supplies the remainder. The J gene is TRBJ2-3, the V gene TRBV20-1, with D unresolved. Trimming removed 1 base at V and 7 bases at J, with 15 bases between. CDR3 length: 14 amino acids. The germline CDR1 and CDR2 sequences are DFQATT and SNEGSKA (reference sequence). The CDR3 bases that were read are TGCAGTGCTAGAGCGGAGAAGGGTAGGAATACG. Translation gives CSARAEKGRNT. The CDR3 reads in full as CSARAEKGRNTQYF.

In the case of this clone: Read data end 3 residues before the CDR3 end; the end is taken from the germline J gene. The genes are TRBV5-1 and TRBJ2-3; 8 bases map to TRBD2. V was pared by 1 base and J by 2 bases, with 3 bases of the junction left unmatched. Looked up from germline, CDR1 is SGHRS and CDR2 is YFSETQ. The CDR3 loop spans 15 amino acids. The sequenced part of the CDR3 DNA is TGCGCCAGCAGCTTGCGGGGGGGGAACACAGATACG. This sequence encodes CASSLRGGNTDT. The complete CDR3 reads CASSLRGGNTDTQYF. The complete variable domain, with remaining parts taken from reference TRBV5-1 and TRBJ2-3, reads KAGVTQTPRYLIKTRGQQVTLSCSPISGHRSVSWYQQTPGQGLQFLFEYFSETQRNKGNFPGRFSGRQFSNSRSEMNVSTLELGDSALYLCASSLRGGNTDTQYFGPGTRLTVL.

As concerns this clone: The read ends 3 residues shy of where the CDR3 ends; the end is completed using the germline J gene. V and J are TRBV30 and TRBJ1-1; 7 positions match TRBD1. The CDR3 has 12 residues. The V segment lost 4 bases and the J segment 4 bases; nucleotides outside the gene matches: 3. The germline CDR1 and CDR2 sequences are GTSNPN and SVGIG (reference sequence). The CDR3 here is CAWNPGGTEAFF. The sequenced part of the CDR3 DNA is TGTGCCTGGAACCCAGGGGGCACTGAA.

A word on this clone: The read terminates 3 residues ahead of where the CDR3 ends, so the germline J gene completes it. The sample holds other DNA sequences that translate to the same CDR3. The chain uses TRBV18 and TRBJ2-1; 9 bases align to TRBD1. Germline trimming cut 3 bases from V and 2 bases from J; bases unmatched to any gene: 5. Germline CDR1 KGHSH, CDR2 LQKENI. This CDR3 comprises 16 residues. The chain's CDR3 is CASSPYTGGAYNEQFF. Incomplete CDR3 DNA: TGTGCCAGCTCACCGTACACAGGGGGCGCCTACAATGAG.

Of note for this clone: Read sequence stops 3 residues before the CDR3 end, and the germline J gene provides the missing end. The genes are TRBV7-6 and TRBJ2-7; 11 positions match TRBD1. The J segment lost 3 bases and the V segment lost 1 base, leaving 5 bases of the junction unmatched. CDR3 length: 16 residues. Germline V gene data show CDR1 as SGHVS and CDR2 as FNYEAQ. CDR3 protein: CASSLGTGGAVYEQYF. CDR3 DNA (partial): TGTGCCAGCAGCTTAGGGACAGGGGGCGCGGTCTACGAG.

About this clone: The read stops 3 residues short of the end of the CDR3; the missing end is completed from the germline J gene. V is TRBV27 and J is TRBJ2-5; 12 bases are a match to TRBD2. CDR1 and CDR2 (germline): MNHEY, SMNVEV (reference sequence). V was clipped by 5 bases and J by 3 bases; unmatched bases: 4. This CDR3 contains 15 residues. The sequenced CDR3 bases are TGTGCCAGCAGTCCATCTAGCGGGGGGGAAGAGACC. It yields the protein CASSPSSGGEET. The whole CDR3 sequence is CASSPSSGGEETQYF.

Of note for this clone: The read halts 3 residues ahead of the CDR3 end, with the missing end drawn from the germline J gene. The V call is TRBV5-1, the J call TRBJ2-2; 9 nucleotides match TRBD1. In germline, CDR1 is SGHRS, CDR2 YFSETQ. The junction had 10 bases not matched to a gene; V was cut back by 2 bases and J by 5 bases. This CDR3 has 17 residues. CDR3 loop: CASSLTGQGLLTGELFF. The covered CDR3 bases are TGCGCCAGCAGCTTAACGGGACAGGGTTTGTTGACCGGGGAG.

Points on this clone: The read finishes 3 residues shy of the CDR3 end, and the germline J gene is used to complete it. This chain connects TRBV19 to TRBJ2-1; D unclear. Deletions cut 3 bases from V and 1 base from J, with 10 bases between. The CDR3 sequence is 15 residues long. In germline, CDR1 is LNHDA, CDR2 SQIVND (reference sequence). CDR3 region: CASSIGANSYNEQFF. Incomplete CDR3 DNA: TGTGCCAGTAGTATTGGTGCGAATTCCTACAATGAG.